These 18 T cell receptor beta chains originate from one sample sequenced in a study of blood T cell repertoires in COVID-19. Method: immunoSEQ multiplex PCR; TCRdb's copy keeps in-frame clones and lacks some. The sample lists 110,000 to 150,000 clones, over 80% occurring once. The material sequenced was peripheral blood. All receptors derive from a woman aged 45-59 years with acute or convalescent COVID-19.

The chain recombines TRBV27 with TRBJ2-7, with 10 bases aligning to TRBD2. Germline values: CDR1 MNHEY, CDR2 SMNVEV (reference sequence). The CDR3 totals 14 residues. Germline trimming cut 6 bases from V and 7 bases from J; bases unmatched to any gene: 9. The CDR3 protein is CASSRLAGVGEQYF. CDR3 in DNA: TGTGCCAGCAGCCGTCTAGCGGGGGTGGGGGAGCAGTACTTC.

The chain uses TRBV28 and TRBJ1-2; 7 bases align to TRBD1. With V trimmed by 5 bases and J by 4 bases, 10 bases remained unmatched. CDR1 and CDR2 from the germline V gene are MDHEN and SYDVKM. This CDR3 has 15 amino acids. For the CDR3, the DNA is TGTGCCAGCAGTCCGACAGGGAGAGGTGCCTATGGCTACACCTTC. Residues: CASSPTGRGAYGYTF.

The table lists this clone with a few counts. The chain employs TRBV7-9 and TRBJ1-5; perhaps TRBD1 as D (5 bases). The germline CDR1 and CDR2 sequences are SEHNR and FQNEAQ (reference sequence). Trimming shortened V by 7 bases and J by 2 bases, and 18 bases separated the two germline ends. The CDR3 loop spans 16 amino acids. CDR3 in DNA: TGTGCCAGCACCATAGGGAGTGGAGGGGGCAATCAGCCCCAGCATTTT. This sequence encodes CASTIGSGGGNQPQHF.

This chain joins TRBV6-1 and TRBJ2-3, with TRBD2 matching over 8 bases. The CDR3 loop spans 16 amino acids. Trimming at V came to 2 bases and at J to 1 base, leaving 5 bases not matched to a gene. Germline values: CDR1 MNHNS, CDR2 SASEGT. The CDR3 is CASSENGGRRTDTQYF. The DNA for the CDR3 is TGTGCCAGCAGTGAAAATGGCGGGAGGCGCACAGATACGCAGTATTTT.

This clone has just a few counts. V is TRBV10-1 and J is TRBJ2-2; D is perhaps TRBD2 (5 bases). CDR1 WNHNN and CDR2 SYGVQD come from the germline V gene (reference sequence). Trimming removed 2 bases from V and 6 bases from J, with 16 bases in between. The CDR3 consists of 16 residues. CDR3 loop: CASSESPSSSAGELFF. Here the CDR3 DNA reads TGCGCCAGCAGTGAGAGCCCTAGCTCTTCCGCCGGGGAGCTGTTTTTT.

The chain couples TRBV19 to TRBJ1-4; TRBD1 agrees at 7 bases. The germline CDR1 and CDR2 sequences are LNHDA and SQIVND (reference sequence). With V trimmed by 7 bases and J by 3 bases, 5 bases remained unmatched. CDR3 size: 14 residues. The CDR3 DNA reads TGTGCCAGTACCCTCGGACAGGCTAATGAAAAACTGTTTTTT. Its translation: CASTLGQANEKLFF.

This chain uses TRBV18 with TRBJ1-5; TRBD1 matches 11 bases. This CDR3 region has 17 residues. Germline V gene data show CDR1 as KGHSH and CDR2 as LQKENI. The V segment lost 3 bases and the J segment 3 bases; nucleotides outside the gene matches: 7. CDR3: CASSPRKGQGDNQPQHF. In DNA, the CDR3 is TGTGCCAGCTCACCCCGAAAGGGACAGGGGGACAATCAGCCCCAGCATTTT. The whole variable domain, filled in from reference TRBV18 and TRBJ1-5, reads NAGVMQNPRHLVRRRGQEARLRCSPMKGHSHVYWYRQLPEEGLKFMVYLQKENIIDESGMPKERFSAEFPKEGPSILRIQQVVRGDSAAYFCASSPRKGQGDNQPQHFGDGTRLSIL.

The V gene is TRBV9, the J gene TRBJ2-3; 10 bases line up with TRBD2. This CDR3 is 16 amino acids long. V lost 0 bases to trimming and J lost 2 bases; unmatched junction nucleotides: 3. Germline V lookup: CDR1 SGDLS, CDR2 YYNGEE. As DNA, the CDR3 is TGTGCCAGCAGCGTAGCGAGCGGGAGGGTCACAGATACGCAGTATTTT. Translated: CASSVASGRVTDTQYF.

The chain employs TRBV5-6 and TRBJ2-5, with D perhaps matching TRBD1 (6 bases). Germline CDR1 reads SGHDT; CDR2 reads YYEEEE. The CDR3 runs 15 residues. Trimming stripped 1 base from V and 3 bases from J, with 13 bases between. CDR3 nucleotides: TGTGCCAGCAGCTTGAAGGGGGACCGAGAAGAGACCCAGTACTTC. Protein: CASSLKGDREETQYF.

The chain carries TRBV19 and TRBJ1-1; possibly TRBD1 for D (5 bases). The CDR3 loop spans 13 amino acids. Germline loops: CDR1 LNHDA, CDR2 SQIVND (reference sequence). V lost 6 bases and J 3 bases, leaving 11 bases between the germline ends. The CDR3 DNA reads as TGTGCCAGTAGACTTGAGACAGACACTGAAGCTTTCTTT. It is translated as CASRLETDTEAFF.

The chain is built from TRBV5-1 and TRBJ1-3, with TRBD1 matching 7 bases. CDR3 size: 12 residues. Germline V CDR1 and CDR2: SGHRS, YFSETQ. The junction had 5 bases not matched to a gene; V was cut back by 7 bases and J by 7 bases. CDR3 loop: CASRGGANTIYF. CDR3 coding DNA: TGCGCCAGCCGAGGGGGCGCTAACACCATATATTTT.

This clone was counted a single time. This chain uses TRBV7-9 with TRBJ2-3; possible D gene TRBD2, 5 bases. V shed 4 bases and J shed 6 bases, with 17 bases lying between them. Germline assignment: CDR1 SEHNR and CDR2 FQNEAQ (reference sequence). There are 15 residues in the CDR3. The CDR3, as DNA: TGTGCCAGCAGCTACTTCGGGGTAGAATCGGATACGCAGTATTTT. Its translation: CASSYFGVESDTQYF.

In regard to this clone: Other DNA sequences of this sample code for an identical CDR3. In DNA, the CDR3 is TGTGCCACCTCCGGGACTAGCGCTTACAATGAGCAGTTCTTC. Its translation: CATSGTSAYNEQFF. The chain carries TRBV10-3 and TRBJ2-1; 10 bases fit TRBD2. Germline V gene sequence: CDR1 ENHRY, CDR2 SYGVKD. Trimming cost V 10 bases and J 4 bases; bases outside gene matches: 7. The CDR3 length is 14 residues.

The chain joins TRBV2 to TRBJ2-7, with a weak D call TRBD1 (6 bases). CDR3 size: 14 residues. Germline V gives CDR1 SNHLY, CDR2 FYNNEI. V lost 6 bases to trimming and J lost 3 bases, with 15 bases between them. The CDR3, as DNA: TGTGCCAGCAGGAACAGGGAAGGGCACTACGAGCAGTACTTC. This translates into CASRNREGHYEQYF.

The V and J genes are TRBV19 and TRBJ1-5; D call uncertain. The germline gives CDR1 LNHDA, CDR2 SQIVND (reference sequence). CDR3 length: 12 residues. Between the trimmed V and J ends, which lost 7 bases and 10 bases, there was a span of 14 bases. In nucleotides, the CDR3 is TGTGCCAGTACAGGCAACGGCTTTCCCCAGCATTTT. Translating gives CASTGNGFPQHF.

V is TRBV11-3 and J is TRBJ2-1; 10 bases are a match to TRBD2. The CDR3 loop spans 14 amino acids. Germline V gives CDR1 SGHNT, CDR2 YENEEA. Germline trimming cut 4 bases from V and 9 bases from J; bases unmatched to any gene: 6. The CDR3 DNA is TGTGCCAGCAGCTCTAGCGGGAGCAGAGGTGAGCAGTTCTTC. It yields the protein CASSSSGSRGEQFF.

The chain links TRBV7-9 to TRBJ1-2; a possible D gene is TRBD1 (6 bases). V lost 5 bases and J lost 5, with 12 bases in between. The CDR3 contains 13 residues. Germline CDR1 reads SEHNR; CDR2 reads FQNEAQ (reference sequence). As DNA, the CDR3 is TGTGCCAGCAGCCAACAGGGAGGGTATGGCTACACCTTC. Protein product: CASSQQGGYGYTF.

The rearrangement uses TRBV5-8 and TRBJ2-1, with 10 bases that match TRBD2. The CDR3 length is 15 residues. In germline, CDR1 is SGHTS, CDR2 YDEGEE. V trimming: 5 bases; J trimming: 3 bases; junction bases outside the gene matches: 5. Written as DNA, the CDR3 is TGTGCCAGCAGGGCCGGGACTAGCGTCTACAATGAGCAGTTCTTC. This codes for CASRAGTSVYNEQFF.